This entry features one TCR beta chain sequence. This sample stems from a study of blood T cell repertoires in COVID-19. Whole-study context: COVID-19 samples collected from the United States, Italy and Spain covered acute and convalescent phases. PBMCs, B-cell-depleted T cells, or T cells were the source of the cDNA or gDNA that made up the material.

Patients of the Seattle cohort, enrolled during active infection, were followed longitudinally. Some clones are missing from TCRdb's copy, which holds only in-frame ones; the method was immunoSEQ multiplex PCR. The data contain approximately 150,000 clones, around four fifths of them singletons. The source of this sequence is a woman at least 80 years old with COVID-19, enrolled during active disease. The sequenced sample was peripheral blood.

The CDR3 bases are TGTGCCAGCAGCTCCGGGTCCCTTAAAACCTTTTTCTCTGGGGCCAACGTCCTGACTTTC. The encoded protein is CASSSGSLKTFFSGANVLTF. V is TRBV9 and J is TRBJ2-6, with unresolved D. The CDR3 loop spans 20 amino acids. CDR1 and CDR2 from the germline V gene are SGDLS and YYNGEE. V lost 4 bases and J lost 0, with 23 bases in between.